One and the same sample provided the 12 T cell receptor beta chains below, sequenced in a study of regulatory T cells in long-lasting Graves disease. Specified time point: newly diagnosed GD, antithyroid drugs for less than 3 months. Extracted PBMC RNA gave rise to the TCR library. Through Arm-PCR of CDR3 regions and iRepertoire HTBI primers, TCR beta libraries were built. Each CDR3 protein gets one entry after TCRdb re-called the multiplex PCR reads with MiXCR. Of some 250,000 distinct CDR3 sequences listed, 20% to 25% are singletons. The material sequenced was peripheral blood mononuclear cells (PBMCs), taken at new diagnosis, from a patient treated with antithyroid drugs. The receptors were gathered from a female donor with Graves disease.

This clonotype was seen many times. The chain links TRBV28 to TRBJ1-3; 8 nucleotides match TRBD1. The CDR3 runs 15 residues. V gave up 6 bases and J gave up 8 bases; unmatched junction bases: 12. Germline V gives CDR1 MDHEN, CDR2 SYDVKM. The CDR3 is CASRLEDRVEDTIYF. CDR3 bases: TGTGCCAGCAGGCTAGAGGACAGGGTGGAGGACACCATATATTTT.

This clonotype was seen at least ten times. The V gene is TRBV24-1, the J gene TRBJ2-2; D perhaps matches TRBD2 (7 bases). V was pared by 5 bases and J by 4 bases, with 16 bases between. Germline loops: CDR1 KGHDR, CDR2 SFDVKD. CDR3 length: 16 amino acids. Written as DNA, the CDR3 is TGTGCCACCAGTGGATTGCGGGGAGGGGGCACCGGGGAGCTGTTTTTT. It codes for CATSGLRGGGTGELFF.

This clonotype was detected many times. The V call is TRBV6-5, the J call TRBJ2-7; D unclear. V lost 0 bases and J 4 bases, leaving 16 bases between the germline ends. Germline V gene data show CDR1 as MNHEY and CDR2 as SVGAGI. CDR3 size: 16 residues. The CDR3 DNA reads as TGTGCCAGCAGTTACTCCCTTGGCAGCGAAAATTACGAGCAGTACTTC. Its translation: CASSYSLGSENYEQYF.

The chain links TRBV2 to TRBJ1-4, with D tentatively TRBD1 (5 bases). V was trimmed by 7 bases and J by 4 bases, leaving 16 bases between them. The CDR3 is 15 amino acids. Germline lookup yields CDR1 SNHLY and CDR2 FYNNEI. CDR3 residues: CASTRRTGINEKLFF. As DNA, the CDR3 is TGTGCCAGCACCCGGCGTACAGGCATTAATGAAAAACTGTTTTTT.

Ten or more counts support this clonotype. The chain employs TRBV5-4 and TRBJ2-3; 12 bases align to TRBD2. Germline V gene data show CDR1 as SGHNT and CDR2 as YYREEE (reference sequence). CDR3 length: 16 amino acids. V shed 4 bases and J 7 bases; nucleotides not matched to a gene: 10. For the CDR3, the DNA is TGTGCCAGCAGCCCGAGGCTAGCGGGGGGGCAATATACGCAGTATTTT. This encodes CASSPRLAGGQYTQYF.

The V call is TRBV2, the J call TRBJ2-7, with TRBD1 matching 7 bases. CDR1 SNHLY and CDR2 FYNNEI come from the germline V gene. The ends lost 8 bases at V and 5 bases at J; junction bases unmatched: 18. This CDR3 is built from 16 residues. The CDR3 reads CASVEARGTADHEQYF. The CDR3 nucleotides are TGTGCCAGCGTAGAAGCCAGGGGGACAGCAGACCACGAGCAGTACTTC.

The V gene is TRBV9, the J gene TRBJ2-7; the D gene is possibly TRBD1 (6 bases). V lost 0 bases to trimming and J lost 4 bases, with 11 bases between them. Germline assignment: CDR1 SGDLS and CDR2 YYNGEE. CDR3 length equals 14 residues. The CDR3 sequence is CASSVATGSYEQYF. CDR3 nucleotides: TGTGCCAGCAGCGTAGCTACAGGGAGTTACGAGCAGTACTTC. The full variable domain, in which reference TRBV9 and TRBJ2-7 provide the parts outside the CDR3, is DSGVTQTPKHLITATGQRVTLRCSPRSGDLSVYWYQQSLDQGLQFLIQYYNGEERAKGNILERFSAQQFPDLHSELNLSSLELGDSALYFCASSVATGSYEQYFGPGTRLTVT.

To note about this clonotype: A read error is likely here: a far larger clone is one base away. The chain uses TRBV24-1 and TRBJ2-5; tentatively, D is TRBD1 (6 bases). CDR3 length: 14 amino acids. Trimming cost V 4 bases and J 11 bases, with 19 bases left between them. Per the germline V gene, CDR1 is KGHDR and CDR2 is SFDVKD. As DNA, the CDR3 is TGTGCCACCAGTGACTGGACAGCCCAAAGTGAGCAGTACTTC. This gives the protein CATSDWTAQSEQYF.

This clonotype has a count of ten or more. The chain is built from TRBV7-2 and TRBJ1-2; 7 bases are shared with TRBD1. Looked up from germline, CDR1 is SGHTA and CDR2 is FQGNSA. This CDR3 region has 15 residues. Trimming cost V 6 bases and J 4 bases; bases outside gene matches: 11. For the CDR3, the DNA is TGTGCCAGCAGTCCGAATGGGGCAGGGGGCTATGGCTACACCTTC. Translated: CASSPNGAGGYGYTF.

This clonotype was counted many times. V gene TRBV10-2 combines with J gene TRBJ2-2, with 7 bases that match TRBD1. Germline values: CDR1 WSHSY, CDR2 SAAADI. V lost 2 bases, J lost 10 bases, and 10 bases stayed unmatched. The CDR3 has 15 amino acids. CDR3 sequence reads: CASSEGDRSSPELFF. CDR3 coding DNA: TGCGCCAGCAGTGAGGGGGACAGATCCAGTCCGGAGCTGTTTTTT.

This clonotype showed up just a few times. The CDR3 reads CASSQDSGIDQTQYF. The CDR3 DNA sequence: TGCGCCAGCAGCCAAGATTCGGGGATCGATCAGACCCAGTACTTC. The chain employs TRBV4-1 and TRBJ2-5, with a weak D call TRBD2 (5 bases). CDR3 length equals 15 residues. V lost 0 bases to trimming and J lost 6 bases, with 14 bases between them. Per germline, CDR1 MGHRA and CDR2 YSYEKL.

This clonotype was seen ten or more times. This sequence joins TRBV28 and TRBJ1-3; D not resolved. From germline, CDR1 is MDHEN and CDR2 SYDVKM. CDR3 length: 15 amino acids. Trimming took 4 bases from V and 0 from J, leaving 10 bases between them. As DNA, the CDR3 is TGTGCCAGCAGTTCTCACAAGAGCTCTGGAAACACCATATATTTT. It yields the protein CASSSHKSSGNTIYF.